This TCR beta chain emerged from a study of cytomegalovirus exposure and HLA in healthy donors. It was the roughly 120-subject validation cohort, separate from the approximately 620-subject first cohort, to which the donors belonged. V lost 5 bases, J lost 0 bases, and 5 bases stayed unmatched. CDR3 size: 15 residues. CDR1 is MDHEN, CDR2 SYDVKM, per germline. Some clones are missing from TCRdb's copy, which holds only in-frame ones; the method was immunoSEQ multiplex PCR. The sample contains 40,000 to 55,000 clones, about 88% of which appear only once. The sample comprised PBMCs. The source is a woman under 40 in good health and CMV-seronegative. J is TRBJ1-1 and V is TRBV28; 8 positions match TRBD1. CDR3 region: CASSPGTGLNTEAFF. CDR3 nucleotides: TGTGCCAGCAGTCCCGGGACAGGCCTGAACACTGAAGCTTTCTTT.